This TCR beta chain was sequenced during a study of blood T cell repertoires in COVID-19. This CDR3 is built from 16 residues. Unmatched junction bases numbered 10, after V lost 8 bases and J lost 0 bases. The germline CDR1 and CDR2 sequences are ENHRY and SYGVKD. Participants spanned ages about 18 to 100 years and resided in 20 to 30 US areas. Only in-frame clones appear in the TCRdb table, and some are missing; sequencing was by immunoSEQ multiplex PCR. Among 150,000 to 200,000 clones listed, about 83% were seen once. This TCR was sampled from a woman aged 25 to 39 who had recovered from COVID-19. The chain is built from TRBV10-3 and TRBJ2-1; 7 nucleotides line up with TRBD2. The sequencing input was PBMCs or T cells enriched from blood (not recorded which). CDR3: CAISQSGASSYNEQFF. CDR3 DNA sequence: TGTGCCATCTCGCAGAGCGGGGCAAGCTCCTACAATGAGCAGTTCTTC.